This TCR beta chain was identified in a study of CD8+CD57+ T cells in acquired aplastic anemia. Notes on the study in general: Patients and controls had in common 25 to 30 CD8+ CDR3 sequences. In CD8+ cells, Simpson's diversity showed no significant difference between patients and controls.

The study profiled TCR beta VDJ and CDR3 using genomic DNA as template. One entry per CDR3 protein results from TCRdb running MiXCR on the reads. The sample records about 210,000 distinct CDR3 sequences, 34% being singletons. The CDR3 totals 13 residues. Trimming stripped 3 bases from V and 7 bases from J, with 9 bases between. Germline V gene lookup returns CDR1 KGHDR and CDR2 SFDVKD. Comments on this clonotype: What it binds is not known.

The V call is TRBV24-1, the J call TRBJ2-1; tentative D call: TRBD2 (6 bases). This receptor was identified in a human donor in good health, serving as a control. The source material was sorted CD4+, CD8+, or CD8+CD57+ T cells (not recorded which) from PBMCs. The CDR3 bases are TGTGCCACCAGTGATAATGGACTAAATGAGCAGTTCTTC. Amino acid sequence: CATSDNGLNEQFF.